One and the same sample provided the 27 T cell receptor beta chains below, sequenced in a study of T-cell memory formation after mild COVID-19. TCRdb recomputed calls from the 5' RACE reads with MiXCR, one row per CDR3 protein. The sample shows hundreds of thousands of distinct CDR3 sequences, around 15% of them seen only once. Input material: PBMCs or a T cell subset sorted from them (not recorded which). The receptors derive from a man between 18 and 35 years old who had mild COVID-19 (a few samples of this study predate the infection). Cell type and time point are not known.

CDR3 amino acids: CASNLGQGGQETQYF. CDR3 coding DNA: TGTGCCAGCAACCTAGGACAGGGCGGGCAAGAGACCCAGTACTTC. V gene TRBV28 combines with J gene TRBJ2-5; 8 bases fit TRBD1. The germline V gene encodes CDR1 MDHEN and CDR2 SYDVKM. V trimming: 7 bases; J trimming: 2 bases; junction bases outside the gene matches: 9. This CDR3 region has 15 residues.

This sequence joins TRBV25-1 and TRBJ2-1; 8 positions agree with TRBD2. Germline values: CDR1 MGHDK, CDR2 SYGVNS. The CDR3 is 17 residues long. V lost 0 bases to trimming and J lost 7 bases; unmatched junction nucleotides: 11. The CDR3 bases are TGTGCCAGCAGTGAATATCCCGGTCGTAGCGGGGAGAATGAGCAGTTCTTC. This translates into CASSEYPGRSGENEQFF.

CDR3 DNA: TGCGCCAGCAGCTTTGGAGTTACTGAGACCCAGTACTTC. Translated: CASSFGVTETQYF. The chain carries TRBV5-1 and TRBJ2-5; no clear D gene. The CDR3 runs to 13 residues. Germline CDR1 SGHRS, CDR2 YFSETQ. Deletions cut 2 bases from V and 5 bases from J, with 10 bases between.

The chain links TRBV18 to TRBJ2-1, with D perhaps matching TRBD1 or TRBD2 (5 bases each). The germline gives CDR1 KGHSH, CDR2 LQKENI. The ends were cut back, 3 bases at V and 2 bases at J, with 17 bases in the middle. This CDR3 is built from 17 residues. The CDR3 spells CASSPQTGTDPYNEQFF. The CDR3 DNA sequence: TGTGCCAGCTCACCTCAGACCGGGACGGATCCCTACAATGAGCAGTTCTTC.

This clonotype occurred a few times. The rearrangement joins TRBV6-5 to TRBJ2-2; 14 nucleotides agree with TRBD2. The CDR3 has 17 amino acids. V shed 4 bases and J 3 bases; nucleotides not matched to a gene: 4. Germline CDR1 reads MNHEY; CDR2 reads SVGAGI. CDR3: CASSSTSGGVYTGELFF. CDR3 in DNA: TGTGCCAGCAGTTCGACTAGCGGGGGGGTGTACACCGGGGAGCTGTTTTTT.

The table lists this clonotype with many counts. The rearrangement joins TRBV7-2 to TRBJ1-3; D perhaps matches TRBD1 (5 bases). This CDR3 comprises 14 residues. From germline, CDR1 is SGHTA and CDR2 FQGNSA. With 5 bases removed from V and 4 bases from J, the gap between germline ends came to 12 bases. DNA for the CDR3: TGTGCCAGCAGCCCGCAGGGTGCCGGAAACACCATATATTTT. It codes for CASSPQGAGNTIYF.

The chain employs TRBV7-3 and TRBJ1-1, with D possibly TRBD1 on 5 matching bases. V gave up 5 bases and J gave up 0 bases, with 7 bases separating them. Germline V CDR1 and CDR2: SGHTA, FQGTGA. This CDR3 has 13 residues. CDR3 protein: CASSRQMNTEAFF. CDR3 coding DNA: TGTGCCAGCAGCCGACAGATGAACACTGAAGCTTTCTTT.

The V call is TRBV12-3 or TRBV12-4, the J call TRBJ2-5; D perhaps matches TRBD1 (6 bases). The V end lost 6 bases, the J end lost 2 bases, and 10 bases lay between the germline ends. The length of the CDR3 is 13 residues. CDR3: CASRDSWQETQYF. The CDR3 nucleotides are TGTGCCAGCAGGGACAGTTGGCAAGAGACCCAGTACTTC.

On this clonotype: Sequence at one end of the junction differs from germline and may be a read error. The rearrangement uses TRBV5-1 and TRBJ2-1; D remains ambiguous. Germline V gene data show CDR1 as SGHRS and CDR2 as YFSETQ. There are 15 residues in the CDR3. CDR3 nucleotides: TGCGCCAGCAGCTTGGGACCCACCTCCCACAATGAGCAGTTCTTC. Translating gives CASSLGPTSHNEQFF.

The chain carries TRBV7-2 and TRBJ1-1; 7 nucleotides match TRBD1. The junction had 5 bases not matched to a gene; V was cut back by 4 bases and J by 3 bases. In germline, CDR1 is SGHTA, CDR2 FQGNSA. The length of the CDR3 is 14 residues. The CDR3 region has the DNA TGTGCCAGCAGCTCGCAGACAGGGTACACTGAAGCTTTCTTT. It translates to CASSSQTGYTEAFF.

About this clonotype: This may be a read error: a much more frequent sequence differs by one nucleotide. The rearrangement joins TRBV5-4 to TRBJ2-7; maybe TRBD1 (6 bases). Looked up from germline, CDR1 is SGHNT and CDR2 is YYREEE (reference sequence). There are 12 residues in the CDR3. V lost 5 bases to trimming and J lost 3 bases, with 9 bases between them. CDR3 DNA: TGTGCCAGCAGGGACAGCCTCTACGAGCAGTACTTC. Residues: CASRDSLYEQYF.

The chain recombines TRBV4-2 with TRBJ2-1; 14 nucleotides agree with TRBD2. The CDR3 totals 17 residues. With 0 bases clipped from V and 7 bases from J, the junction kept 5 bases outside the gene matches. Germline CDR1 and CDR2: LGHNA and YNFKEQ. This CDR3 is CASSQDPGTSGGNEQFF. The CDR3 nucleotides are TGTGCCAGCAGCCAAGACCCCGGGACTAGCGGGGGTAATGAGCAGTTCTTC.

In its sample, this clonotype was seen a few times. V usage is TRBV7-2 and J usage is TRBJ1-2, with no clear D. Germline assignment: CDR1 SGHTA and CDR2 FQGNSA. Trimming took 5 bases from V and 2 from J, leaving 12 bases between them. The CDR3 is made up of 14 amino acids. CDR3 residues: CASSPRERNYGYTF. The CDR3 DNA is TGTGCCAGCAGCCCCCGTGAGCGGAACTATGGCTACACCTTC.

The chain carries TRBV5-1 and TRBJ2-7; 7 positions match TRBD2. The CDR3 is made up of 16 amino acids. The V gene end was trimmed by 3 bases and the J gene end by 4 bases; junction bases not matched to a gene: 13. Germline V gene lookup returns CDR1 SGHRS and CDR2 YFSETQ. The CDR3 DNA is TGCGCCAGCAGCTCAGAACCGGGACCGGGGGGATACGAGCAGTACTTC. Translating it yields CASSSEPGPGGYEQYF.

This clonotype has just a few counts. CDR3 bases: TGCGCCACCCCGCCAGGGTCTACCTCGGGAGGCTACACCTTC. Translation gives CATPPGSTSGGYTF. The rearrangement uses TRBV10-1 and TRBJ1-2; D is possibly TRBD1 (5 bases). The CDR3 consists of 14 residues. The V gene lost 10 bases and the J gene lost 8 bases, with 23 bases spanning the gap. CDR1 is WNHNN, CDR2 SYGVQD, per germline (reference sequence).

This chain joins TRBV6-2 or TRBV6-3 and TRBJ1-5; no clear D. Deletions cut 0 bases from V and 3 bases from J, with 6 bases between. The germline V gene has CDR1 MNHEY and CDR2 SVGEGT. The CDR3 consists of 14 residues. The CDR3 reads CASSYSGHNQPQHF. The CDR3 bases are TGTGCCAGCAGTTACTCGGGTCACAATCAGCCCCAGCATTTT.

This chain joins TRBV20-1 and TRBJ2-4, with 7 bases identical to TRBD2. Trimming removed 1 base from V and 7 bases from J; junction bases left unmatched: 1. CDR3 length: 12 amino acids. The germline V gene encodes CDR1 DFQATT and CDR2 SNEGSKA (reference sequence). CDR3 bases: TGCAGTGCTAGAGCACTAGCGAACATTCAGTACTTC. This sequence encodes CSARALANIQYF.

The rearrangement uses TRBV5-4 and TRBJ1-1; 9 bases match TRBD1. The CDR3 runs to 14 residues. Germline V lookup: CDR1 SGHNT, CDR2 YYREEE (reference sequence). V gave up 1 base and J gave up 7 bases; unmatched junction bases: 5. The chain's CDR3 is CASSLRDRDDEAFF. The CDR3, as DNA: TGTGCCAGCAGCTTGAGGGACAGGGATGATGAAGCTTTCTTT. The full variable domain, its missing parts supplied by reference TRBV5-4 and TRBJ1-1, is ETGVTQSPTHLIKTRGQQVTLRCSSQSGHNTVSWYQQALGQGPQFIFQYYREEENGRGNFPPRFSGLQFPNYSSELNVNALELDDSALYLCASSLRDRDDEAFFGQGTRLTVV.

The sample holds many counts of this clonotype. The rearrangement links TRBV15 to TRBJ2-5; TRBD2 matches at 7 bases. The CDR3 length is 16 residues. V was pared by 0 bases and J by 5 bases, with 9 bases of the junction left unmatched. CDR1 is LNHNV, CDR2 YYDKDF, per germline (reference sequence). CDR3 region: CATSRDPSGTMETQYF. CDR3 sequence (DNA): TGTGCCACCAGCAGAGATCCCAGCGGGACCATGGAGACCCAGTACTTC.

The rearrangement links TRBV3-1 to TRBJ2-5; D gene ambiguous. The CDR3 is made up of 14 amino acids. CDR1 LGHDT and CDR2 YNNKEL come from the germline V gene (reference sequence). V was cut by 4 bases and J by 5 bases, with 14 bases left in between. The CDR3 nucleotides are TGTGCCAGCAGCCTGGGTTATAGCAGGGAGACCCAGTACTTC. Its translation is CASSLGYSRETQYF.

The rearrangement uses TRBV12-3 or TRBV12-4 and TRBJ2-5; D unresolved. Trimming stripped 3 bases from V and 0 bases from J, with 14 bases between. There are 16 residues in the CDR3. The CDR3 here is CASSFAQPGYQETQYF. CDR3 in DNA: TGTGCCAGCAGTTTTGCACAGCCGGGCTACCAAGAGACCCAGTACTTC.

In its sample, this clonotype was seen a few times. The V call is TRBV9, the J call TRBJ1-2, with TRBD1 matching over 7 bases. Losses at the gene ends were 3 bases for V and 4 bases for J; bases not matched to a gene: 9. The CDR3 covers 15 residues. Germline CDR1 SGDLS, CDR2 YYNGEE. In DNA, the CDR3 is TGTGCCAGCAGCGATCGACAGGGAGCCGCCTATGGCTACACCTTC. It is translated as CASSDRQGAAYGYTF. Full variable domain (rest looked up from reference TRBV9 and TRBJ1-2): DSGVTQTPKHLITATGQRVTLRCSPRSGDLSVYWYQQSLDQGLQFLIQYYNGEERAKGNILERFSAQQFPDLHSELNLSSLELGDSALYFCASSDRQGAAYGYTFGSGTRLTVV.

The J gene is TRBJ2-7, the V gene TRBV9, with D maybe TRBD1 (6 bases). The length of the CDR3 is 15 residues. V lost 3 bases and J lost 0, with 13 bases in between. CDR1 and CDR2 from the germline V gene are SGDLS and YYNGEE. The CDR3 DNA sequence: TGTGCCAGCAGCGAGGGGACATGGGGCTCCTACGAGCAGTACTTC. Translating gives CASSEGTWGSYEQYF.

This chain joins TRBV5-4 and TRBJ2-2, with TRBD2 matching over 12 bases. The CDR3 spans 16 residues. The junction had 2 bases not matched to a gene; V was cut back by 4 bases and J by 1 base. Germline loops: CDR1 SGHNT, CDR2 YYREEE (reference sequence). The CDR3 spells CASSASGGGNTGELFF. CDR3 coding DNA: TGTGCCAGCAGCGCTAGCGGGGGGGGGAACACCGGGGAGCTGTTTTTT. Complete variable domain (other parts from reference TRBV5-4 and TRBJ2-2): ETGVTQSPTHLIKTRGQQVTLRCSSQSGHNTVSWYQQALGQGPQFIFQYYREEENGRGNFPPRFSGLQFPNYSSELNVNALELDDSALYLCASSASGGGNTGELFFGEGSRLTVL.

The DNA of the CDR3 is TGTGCCAGCTCACCAGCAGGGGTCTGGAATTCACCCCTCCACTTT. Translating gives CASSPAGVWNSPLHF. The chain couples TRBV18 to TRBJ1-6, with D possibly being TRBD1 (6 bases). The CDR3 runs 15 residues. With 2 bases removed from V and 7 bases from J, the gap between germline ends came to 12 bases. Germline values: CDR1 KGHSH, CDR2 LQKENI.

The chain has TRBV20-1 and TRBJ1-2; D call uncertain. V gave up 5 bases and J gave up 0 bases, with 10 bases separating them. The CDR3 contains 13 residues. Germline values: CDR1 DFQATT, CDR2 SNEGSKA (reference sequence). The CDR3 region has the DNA TGCAGTGCTGCGCGGCTCACTAACTATGGCTACACCTTC. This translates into CSAARLTNYGYTF.

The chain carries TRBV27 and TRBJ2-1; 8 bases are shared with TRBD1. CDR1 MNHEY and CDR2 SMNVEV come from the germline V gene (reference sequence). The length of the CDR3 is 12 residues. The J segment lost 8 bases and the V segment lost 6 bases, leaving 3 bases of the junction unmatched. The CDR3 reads CASSYRGYEQFF. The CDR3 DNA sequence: TGTGCCAGCAGCTACAGGGGGTATGAGCAGTTCTTC.